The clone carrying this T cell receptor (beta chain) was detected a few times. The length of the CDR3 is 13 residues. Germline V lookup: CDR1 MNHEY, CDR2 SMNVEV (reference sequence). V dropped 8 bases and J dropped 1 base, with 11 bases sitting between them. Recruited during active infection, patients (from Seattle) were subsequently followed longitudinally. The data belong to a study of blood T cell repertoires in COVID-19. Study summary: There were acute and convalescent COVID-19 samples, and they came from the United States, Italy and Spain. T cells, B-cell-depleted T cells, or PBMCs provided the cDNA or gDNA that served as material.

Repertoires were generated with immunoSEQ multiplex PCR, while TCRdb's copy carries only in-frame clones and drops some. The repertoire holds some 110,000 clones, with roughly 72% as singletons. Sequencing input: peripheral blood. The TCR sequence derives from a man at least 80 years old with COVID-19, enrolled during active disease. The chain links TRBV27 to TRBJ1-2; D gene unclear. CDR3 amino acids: CASHGLNNYGYTF. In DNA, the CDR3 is TGTGCCAGCCACGGACTGAATAACTATGGCTACACCTTC.